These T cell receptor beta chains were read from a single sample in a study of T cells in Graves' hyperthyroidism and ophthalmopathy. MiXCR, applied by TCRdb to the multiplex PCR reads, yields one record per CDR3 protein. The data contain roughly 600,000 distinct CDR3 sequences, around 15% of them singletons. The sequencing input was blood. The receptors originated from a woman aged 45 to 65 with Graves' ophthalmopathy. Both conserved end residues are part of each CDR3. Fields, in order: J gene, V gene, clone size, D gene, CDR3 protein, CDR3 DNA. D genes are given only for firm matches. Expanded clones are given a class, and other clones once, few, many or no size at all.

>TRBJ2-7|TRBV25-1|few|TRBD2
CASSDPRFGTSGSEEQYF
TGTGCCAGCAGTGATCCCCGTTTTGGGACTAGCGGGAGTGAAGAGCAGTACTTC
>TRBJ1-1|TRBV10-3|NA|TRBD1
CAIRGQGAHTEAFF
TGTGCCATCAGGGGACAGGGGGCCCACACTGAAGCTTTCTTT
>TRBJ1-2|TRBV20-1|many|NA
CSARDGSSDGYTF
TGCAGTGCTAGAGATGGCAGCTCGGATGGCTACACCTTC
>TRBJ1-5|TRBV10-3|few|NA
CAISPDRTQPQHF
TGTGCCATCAGCCCTGACAGGACTCAGCCCCAGCATTTT
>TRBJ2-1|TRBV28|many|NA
CASSPPTLAEEFF
TGTGCCAGCAGTCCTCCTACTCTAGCTGAGGAGTTCTTC
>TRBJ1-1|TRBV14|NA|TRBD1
CASSHRNLQGTEAFF
TGTGCCAGCAGCCACCGGAACCTACAGGGGACTGAAGCTTTCTTT
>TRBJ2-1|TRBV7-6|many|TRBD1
CASSLAAGQGHNEQFF
TGTGCCAGCAGCTTAGCGGCGGGACAGGGGCACAATGAGCAGTTCTTC
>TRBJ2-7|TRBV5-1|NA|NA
CASNKPGELGYEQYF
TGCGCCAGCAACAAACCAGGGGAGCTTGGCTACGAGCAGTACTTC
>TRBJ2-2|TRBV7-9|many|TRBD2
CASSWGTSGRDTGELFF
TGTGCCAGCAGCTGGGGGACTAGCGGGAGAGACACCGGGGAGCTGTTTTTT
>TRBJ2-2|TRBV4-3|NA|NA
CASSQLSVTGELFF
TGCGCCAGCAGCCAGCTCTCAGTTACCGGGGAGCTGTTTTTT
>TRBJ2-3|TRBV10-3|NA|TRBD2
CAISSGRAADTQYF
TGTGCCATCAGTAGCGGGAGGGCTGCCGATACGCAGTATTTT
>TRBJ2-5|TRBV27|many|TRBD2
CASSFTSGTETQYF
TGTGCCAGCAGTTTTACTAGCGGGACAGAGACCCAGTACTTC
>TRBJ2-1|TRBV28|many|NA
CASSLSSYSYNEQFF
TGTGCCAGCAGTTTAAGCTCCTACTCCTACAATGAGCAGTTCTTC
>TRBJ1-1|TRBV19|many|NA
CASSIAAAKISTEAFF
TGTGCCAGTAGTATAGCGGCAGCTAAAATCAGCACTGAAGCTTTCTTT
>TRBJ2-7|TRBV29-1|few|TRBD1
CGVAGYNRGSYEQYF
TGCGGCGTAGCCGGCTATAACAGGGGCTCCTACGAGCAGTACTTC
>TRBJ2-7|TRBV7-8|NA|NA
CASSLRLAHTYEQYF
TGTGCCAGCAGCTTAAGGCTAGCGCATACCTACGAGCAGTACTTC
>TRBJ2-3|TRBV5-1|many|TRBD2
CASSSPTSGSFADTQYF
TGCGCCAGCAGCTCTCCTACTAGCGGGAGTTTCGCAGATACGCAGTATTTT
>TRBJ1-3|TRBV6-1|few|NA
CASSRGSGNTIYF
TGTGCCAGCAGTAGGGGATCTGGAAACACCATATATTTT
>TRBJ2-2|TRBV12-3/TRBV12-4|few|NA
CASSLSGAGELFF
TGTGCCAGCAGCCTCAGCGGTGCCGGGGAGCTGTTTTTT
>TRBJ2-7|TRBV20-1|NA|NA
CSARDAGGPYEQYF
TGCAGTGCTAGAGATGCAGGGGGGCCCTACGAGCAGTACTTC
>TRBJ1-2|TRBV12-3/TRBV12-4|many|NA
CASSLSLRGDRFYGYTF
TGTGCCAGCAGTTTATCCCTTAGGGGAGACAGATTTTATGGCTACACCTTC
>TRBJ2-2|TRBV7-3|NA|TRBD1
CASSSGTGSEDWELFF
TGTGCCAGCAGCTCAGGGACAGGGTCAGAGGATTGGGAGCTGTTTTTT
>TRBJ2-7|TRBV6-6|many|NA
CASSYSGARQSYEQYF
TGTGCCAGCAGTTACTCAGGGGCCCGCCAATCCTACGAGCAGTACTTC
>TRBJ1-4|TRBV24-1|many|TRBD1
CATSEPRQGDISINEKLFF
TGTGCCACCAGTGAACCTCGACAGGGGGACATAAGCATTAATGAAAAACTGTTTTTT
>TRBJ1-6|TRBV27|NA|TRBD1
CASRTGTGGRSPLHF
TGTGCCAGCAGGACCGGGACAGGGGGCCGGTCACCCCTCCACTTT
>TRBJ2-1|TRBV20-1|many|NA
CSARTATSESYNEQFF
TGCAGTGCTAGAACAGCGACTAGTGAGTCCTACAATGAGCAGTTCTTC
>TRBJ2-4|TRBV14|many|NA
CASSQDKNIQYF
TGTGCCAGCAGCCAAGACAAAAACATTCAGTACTTC
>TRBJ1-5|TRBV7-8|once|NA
CVSSFDQGRNRPQHF
TGTGTCAGCAGCTTCGACCAGGGACGCAATCGGCCCCAGCATTTT
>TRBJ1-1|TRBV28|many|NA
CASRWGPGQNTEAFF
TGTGCCAGCAGGTGGGGCCCCGGCCAGAACACTGAAGCTTTCTTT
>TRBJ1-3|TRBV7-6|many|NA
CASSLALSGFGNTIYF
TGTGCCAGCAGCTTAGCCCTCAGTGGCTTCGGAAACACCATATATTTT
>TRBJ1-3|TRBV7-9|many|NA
CASSLEVVKSSLSGNTIYF
TGTGCCAGCAGCTTAGAGGTCGTGAAATCCAGCCTCTCTGGAAACACCATATATTTT
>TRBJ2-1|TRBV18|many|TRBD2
CASSTTAGNEQFF
TGTGCCAGCTCAACGACAGCGGGAAATGAGCAGTTCTTC
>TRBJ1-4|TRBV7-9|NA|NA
CASSPGTMGEKLFF
TGTGCCAGCAGCCCTGGGACAATGGGGGAAAAACTGTTTTTT
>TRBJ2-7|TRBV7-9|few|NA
CASSSTVGLKNYEQYF
TGTGCCAGCAGCTCCACAGTAGGTCTGAAGAACTACGAGCAGTACTTC
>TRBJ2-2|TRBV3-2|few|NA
CASSHHRGHLELFF
TGTGCCAGCAGCCATCATCGAGGGCATCTAGAGCTGTTTTTT
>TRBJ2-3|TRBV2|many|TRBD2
CASSSISGRAADTQYF
TGTGCCAGCAGCTCGATTAGCGGGAGGGCCGCAGATACGCAGTATTTT
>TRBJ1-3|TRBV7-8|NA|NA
CASSLVGVGRGSGNTIYF
TGTGCCAGCAGCTTAGTAGGGGTCGGCAGGGGTTCCGGAAACACCATATATTTT
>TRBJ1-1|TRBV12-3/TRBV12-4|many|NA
CASSLTARASEAFF
TGTGCCAGCAGTTTGACCGCGAGGGCTTCTGAAGCTTTCTTT
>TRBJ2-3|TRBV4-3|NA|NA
CASSQDQGASTDTQYF
TGCGCCAGCAGCCAAGATCAAGGCGCGAGCACAGATACGCAGTATTTT
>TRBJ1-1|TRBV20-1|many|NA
CSARGGVEAFF
TGCAGTGCTAGAGGAGGGGTTGAAGCTTTCTTT
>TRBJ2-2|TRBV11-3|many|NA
CASSLRQVDVGTGELFF
TGTGCCAGCAGCTTAAGACAGGTTGATGTGGGAACCGGGGAGCTGTTTTTT
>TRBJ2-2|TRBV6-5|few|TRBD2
CASSYSGLAGYTGELFF
TGTGCCAGCAGTTACTCCGGACTAGCGGGGTACACCGGGGAGCTGTTTTTT
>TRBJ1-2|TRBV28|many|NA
CASSLGSDYGYTF
TGTGCCAGCAGTTTGGGCAGTGACTATGGCTACACCTTC
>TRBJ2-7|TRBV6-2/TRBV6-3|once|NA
CASMKEHLDEQYF
TGTGCCAGCATGAAAGAACACCTAGACGAGCAGTACTTC
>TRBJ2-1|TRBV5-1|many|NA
CASSLVRERGNEQFF
TGCGCCAGCAGCTTGGTGCGGGAGAGGGGGAATGAGCAGTTCTTC
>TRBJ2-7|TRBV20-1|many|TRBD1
CSASGDRGMYEQYF
TGCAGTGCTAGTGGGGACAGGGGGATGTACGAGCAGTACTTC
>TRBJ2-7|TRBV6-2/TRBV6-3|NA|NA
CASSYAGKAYEQYF
TGTGCCAGCAGTTATGCAGGGAAGGCCTACGAGCAGTACTTC
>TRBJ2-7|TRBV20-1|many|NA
CSARTGKAYEQYF
TGCAGTGCTCGGACTGGTAAGGCCTACGAGCAGTACTTC